The 15 T cell receptor beta chains reported below all come from one sample, sequenced in a study of T cell repertoires in cytomegalovirus infection. Their antigens remain unidentified. MiXCR was run by TCRdb on the reads, yielding one entry per CDR3 protein. The sample has more than 65,000 distinct CDR3 sequences, roughly 44% seen once. Sequenced material: CD8+ T cells from cultured PBMCs, taken from culture after CMV antigen stimulation. These receptors all stem from a human donor in good health (CMV status not recorded). Some clones in this sample may be carry-over from other donors' samples.

The chain links TRBV6-1 to TRBJ2-1; D gene ambiguous. Trimming left V 5 bases short and J 5 bases short, with 7 bases between. CDR3 length: 12 residues. Germline V gene sequence: CDR1 MNHNS, CDR2 SASEGT. The CDR3 sequence is CASSRYNNEQFF. CDR3 DNA: TGTGCCAGCAGTAGATACAACAATGAGCAGTTCTTC.

This chain connects TRBV7-2 to TRBJ2-1; a weak D match, TRBD2 (6 bases). Per germline, CDR1 SGHTA and CDR2 FQGNSA. V shed 4 bases and J shed 1 base, with 17 bases lying between them. The CDR3 is made up of 17 amino acids. CDR3 sequence reads: CASSSLHGTESYNEQFF. In DNA, the CDR3 is TGTGCCAGCAGCTCCCTACACGGGACTGAATCCTACAATGAGCAGTTCTTC.

This clonotype has only one observation. The chain recombines TRBV2 with TRBJ2-7, with D perhaps TRBD1 or TRBD2 (6 bases each). Trimming removed 3 bases at V and 5 bases at J, with 17 bases between. The CDR3 totals 15 residues. Germline V CDR1 and CDR2: SNHLY, FYNNEI. CDR3 region: CASSDFRQGRNEQYF. CDR3 nucleotides: TGTGCCAGCAGTGATTTCAGGCAGGGGAGGAACGAGCAGTACTTC.

Only a few counts were recorded for this clonotype. This chain links TRBV29-1 with TRBJ2-3; D remains ambiguous. Trimming left V 7 bases short and J 3 bases short, with 8 bases between. Germline V gives CDR1 SQVTM, CDR2 ANQGSEA. This CDR3 spans 11 amino acids. This CDR3 is CSGGPTDTQYF. CDR3 DNA: TGCAGCGGGGGTCCTACAGATACGCAGTATTTT.

V is TRBV15 and J is TRBJ1-1, with D perhaps matching TRBD1 (5 bases). V was cut by 3 bases and J by 3 bases, with 14 bases left in between. CDR1 and CDR2 from the germline V gene are LNHNV and YYDKDF (reference sequence). This CDR3 has 15 amino acids. The CDR3 bases are TGTGCCACCAGCAGTTGGTCGACCAGGGACACTGAAGCTTTCTTT. Its protein product is CATSSWSTRDTEAFF.

In its sample, this clonotype was seen a few times. CDR3 sequence (DNA): TGCGCCAGCAGCACTGGACAGGGGTTAGATACGCAGTATTTT. Protein sequence: CASSTGQGLDTQYF. The chain joins TRBV5-1 to TRBJ2-3; 9 bases align to TRBD1. CDR1 is SGHRS, CDR2 YFSETQ, per germline. The CDR3 extends over 14 amino acids. V was pared by 4 bases and J by 5 bases, with 5 bases of the junction left unmatched. Based on the CDR3 plus reference TRBV5-1 and TRBJ2-3, the full variable domain is KAGVTQTPRYLIKTRGQQVTLSCSPISGHRSVSWYQQTPGQGLQFLFEYFSETQRNKGNFPGRFSGRQFSNSRSEMNVSTLELGDSALYLCASSTGQGLDTQYFGPGTRLTVL.

J is TRBJ2-7 and V is TRBV7-6; 9 nucleotides line up with TRBD1. The CDR3 consists of 15 residues. The germline gives CDR1 SGHVS, CDR2 FNYEAQ. V shed 5 bases, J shed 3 bases, and the junction held 8 bases outside the gene matches. The CDR3 coding sequence is TGTGCCAGCAGCCCCGGGACAGGGTTTGACTACGAGCAGTACTTC. Translation: CASSPGTGFDYEQYF.

CDR3 amino acids: CASRVGRQAAGEQYF. For the CDR3, the DNA is TGTGCCAGCAGGGTAGGGAGGCAGGCGGCAGGCGAGCAGTACTTC. This sequence joins TRBV2 and TRBJ2-7; a weak D match, TRBD2 (6 bases). Germline assignment: CDR1 SNHLY and CDR2 FYNNEI. The CDR3 is made up of 15 amino acids. The V end lost 6 bases, the J end lost 6 bases, and 21 bases lay between the germline ends.

This clonotype was picked up a small number of times. The chain employs TRBV5-6 and TRBJ2-7; D is unresolved. The CDR3 is 12 amino acids. Germline CDR1 reads SGHDT; CDR2 reads YYEEEE. Deletions cut 2 bases from V and 3 bases from J, with 6 bases between. This CDR3 is CASSFNSYEQYF. The CDR3 DNA sequence: TGTGCCAGCAGCTTCAACAGCTACGAGCAGTACTTC.

The chain employs TRBV29-1 and TRBJ2-1, with 7 bases matching TRBD2. Looked up from germline, CDR1 is SQVTM and CDR2 is ANQGSEA. The CDR3 spans 14 residues. J lost 7 bases, V lost 0 bases, and 6 bases had no gene match. For the CDR3, the DNA is TGCAGCGTTGAAGAATGGGCGGGAGAAAATGAGCAGTTCTTC. Amino acid sequence: CSVEEWAGENEQFF.

The gene calls are TRBV7-8 and TRBJ2-2; no reliable D call. Per germline, CDR1 SGHVS and CDR2 FQNEAQ. Trimming took 0 bases from V and 9 from J, leaving 11 bases between them. The CDR3 is made up of 14 amino acids. Here the CDR3 reads CASSLAWVGRELFF. The CDR3 nucleotides are TGTGCCAGCAGCTTAGCGTGGGTTGGCAGGGAGCTGTTTTTT.

The rearrangement uses TRBV7-9 and TRBJ2-5; D uncertain. V shed 3 bases and J shed 3 bases, with 11 bases lying between them. This CDR3 is 14 amino acids long. Germline V CDR1 and CDR2: SEHNR, FQNEAQ (reference sequence). This chain's CDR3 is CASSFSGLKETQYF. The CDR3 bases are TGTGCCAGCAGCTTCTCCGGCCTTAAAGAGACCCAGTACTTC.

This clonotype was picked up a small number of times. J is TRBJ2-5 and V is TRBV7-3, with D perhaps assigned TRBD1 or TRBD2 (5 bases each). The V end lost 4 bases, the J end lost 6 bases, and 15 bases lay between the germline ends. Germline V gene data show CDR1 as SGHTA and CDR2 as FQGTGA. The CDR3 length is 14 residues. This CDR3 reads CASSSDGAPKTQYF. The CDR3 DNA follows: TGTGCCAGCAGCTCAGACGGGGCCCCAAAGACCCAGTACTTC.

This clonotype was detected only a few times. The V gene is TRBV15, the J gene TRBJ2-7, with D perhaps TRBD2 (6 bases). Germline loops: CDR1 LNHNV, CDR2 YYDKDF (reference sequence). CDR3 length equals 15 residues. Trimming pared 5 bases from V and 1 base from J, leaving 15 bases between. This CDR3 reads CATSPHLEGSYEQYF. The CDR3 DNA reads as TGTGCCACCAGCCCTCACTTGGAGGGATCCTACGAGCAGTACTTC.

This clonotype was observed a handful of times. The chain is built from TRBV4-2 and TRBJ2-1; 8 nucleotides line up with TRBD1. The germline gives CDR1 LGHNA, CDR2 YNFKEQ. CDR3 size: 16 residues. Germline trimming cut 0 bases from V and 7 bases from J; bases unmatched to any gene: 8. CDR3 DNA: TGTGCCAGCAGCCAAGAATCGGACAGGGTGTTGAATGAGCAGTTCTTC. It encodes CASSQESDRVLNEQFF.